This T cell receptor (beta chain) was observed in a study of T cell repertoires in cytomegalovirus infection. Across the study: Public TCR beta signatures marked donors with CMV infection and the matching HLA.

Findings and caveats of the study: The ex vivo response was dominated by HLA-C-restricted CMV-specific TCR beta clonotypes. The cumulative frequency of public TCR beta families distinguished individuals who carried CMV together with the relevant HLA.

The CDR3 is 16 amino acids. Germline-derived CDR1 and CDR2 are LNHDA and SQIVND (reference sequence). J lost 3 bases, V lost 6 bases, and 9 bases had no gene match. This clonotype has only a few counts. Its antigen is unidentified. Each CDR3 protein is one row after TCRdb ran MiXCR on the reads. The sample lists fewer than 200,000 distinct CDR3 sequences, roughly 9.8% seen once, with approximately 4.2% in the top ten. Sequenced input: PBMCs. This sequence originates from a human donor in good health (CMV status not recorded). Some clones in this sample may be carry-over from other donors' samples. This chain links TRBV19 with TRBJ2-1; TRBD1 aligns across 9 bases. CDR3 sequence reads: CASSLTGTGNYNEQFF. CDR3 bases: TGTGCCAGTAGCCTAACCGGGACAGGGAACTACAATGAGCAGTTCTTC.